This T cell receptor (beta chain) was documented in a study of prognosis after radiotherapy for stage I lung cancer. About the study: Each non-small cell lung cancer patient was deemed medically inoperable. The biologically effective dose of the SBRT radiotherapy was at least 100 Gy, given over 3 to 5 fractions.

This clonotype came up many times. Germline CDR1 KGHSH, CDR2 LQKENI. The ends were cut back, 0 bases at V and 4 bases at J, with 15 bases in the middle. There are 16 residues in the CDR3. The study amplified the TCR beta CDR3 region from genomic DNA. This amplification was carried out by two rounds of multiplex PCR. TRBV and TRBJ genes each had their own specific primers in first-round PCR. As the PCR entered its second round, universal primers were used. TCRdb re-derived calls from the multiplex PCR reads in MiXCR, one entry per CDR3 protein. The sample has under 35,000 distinct CDR3 sequences, around 43% seen once.

Sequences were derived from PBMCs, sampled before or after stereotactic body radiation therapy (not recorded which). The receptor was isolated from a donor of 50 years or more with non-small cell lung cancer. The chain is built from TRBV18 and TRBJ1-1; D is possibly TRBD1 (6 bases). DNA for the CDR3: TGTGCCAGCTCACCACCGAACAGAGGGGGAGGCACTGAAGCTTTCTTT. Its protein is CASSPPNRGGGTEAFF. The full variable domain, rest sourced from reference TRBV18 and TRBJ1-1, is NAGVMQNPRHLVRRRGQEARLRCSPMKGHSHVYWYRQLPEEGLKFMVYLQKENIIDESGMPKERFSAEFPKEGPSILRIQQVVRGDSAAYFCASSPPNRGGGTEAFFGQGTRLTVV.